This TCR beta chain was recorded in a study of cytomegalovirus exposure and HLA in healthy donors. CDR3 length: 15 residues. CDR1 is MGHRA and CDR2 is YSYEKL in the germline V gene. The junction had 4 bases not matched to a gene; V was cut back by 0 bases and J by 7 bases. The primer mix had 60 Vbeta and 13 Jbeta primers. Here immunoSEQ multiplex PCR was the method, and the copy in TCRdb shows in-frame clones only, minus some. Here the sample spans about 130,000 clones, roughly 83% being singletons. V is TRBV4-1 and J is TRBJ1-5, with 9 bases lining up with TRBD1. This sequence was found in a man aged 35 to 55 in good health and CMV-seronegative. Input material: PBMCs. CDR3 residues: CASSQDTTGGQPQHF. The CDR3 DNA reads TGCGCCAGCAGCCAAGATACCACAGGGGGCCAGCCCCAGCATTTT.